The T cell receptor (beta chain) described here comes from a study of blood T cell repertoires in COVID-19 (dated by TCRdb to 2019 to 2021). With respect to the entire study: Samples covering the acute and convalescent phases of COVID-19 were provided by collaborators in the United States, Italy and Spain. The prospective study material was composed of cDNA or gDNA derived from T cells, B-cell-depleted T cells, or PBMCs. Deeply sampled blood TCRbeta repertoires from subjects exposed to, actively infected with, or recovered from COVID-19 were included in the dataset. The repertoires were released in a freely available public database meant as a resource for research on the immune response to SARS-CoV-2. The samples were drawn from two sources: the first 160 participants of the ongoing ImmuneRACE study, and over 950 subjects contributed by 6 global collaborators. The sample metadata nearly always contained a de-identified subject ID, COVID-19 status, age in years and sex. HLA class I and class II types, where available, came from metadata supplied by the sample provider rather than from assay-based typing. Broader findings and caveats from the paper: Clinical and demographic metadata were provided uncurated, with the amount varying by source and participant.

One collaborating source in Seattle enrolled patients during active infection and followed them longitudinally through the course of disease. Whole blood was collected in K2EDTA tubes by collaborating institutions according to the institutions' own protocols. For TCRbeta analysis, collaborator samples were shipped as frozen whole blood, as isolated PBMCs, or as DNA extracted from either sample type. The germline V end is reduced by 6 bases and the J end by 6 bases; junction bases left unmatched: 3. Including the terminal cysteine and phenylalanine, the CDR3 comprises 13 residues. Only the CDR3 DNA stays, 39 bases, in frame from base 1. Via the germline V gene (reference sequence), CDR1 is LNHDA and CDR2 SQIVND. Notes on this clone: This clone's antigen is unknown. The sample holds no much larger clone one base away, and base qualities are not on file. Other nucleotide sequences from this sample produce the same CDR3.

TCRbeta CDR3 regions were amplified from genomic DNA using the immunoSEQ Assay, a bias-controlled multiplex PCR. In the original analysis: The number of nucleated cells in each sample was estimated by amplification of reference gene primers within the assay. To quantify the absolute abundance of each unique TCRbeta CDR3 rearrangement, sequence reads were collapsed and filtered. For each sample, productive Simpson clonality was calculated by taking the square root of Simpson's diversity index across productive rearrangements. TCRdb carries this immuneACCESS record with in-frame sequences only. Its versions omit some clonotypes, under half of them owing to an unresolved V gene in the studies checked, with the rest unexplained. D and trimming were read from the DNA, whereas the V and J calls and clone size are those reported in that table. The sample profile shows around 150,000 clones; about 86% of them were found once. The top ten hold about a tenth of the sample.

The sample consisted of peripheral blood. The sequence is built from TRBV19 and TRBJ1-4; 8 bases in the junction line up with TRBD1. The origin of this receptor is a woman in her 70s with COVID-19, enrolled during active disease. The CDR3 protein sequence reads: CASSQDRDEKLFF. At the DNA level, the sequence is TGTGCCAGTAGCCAGGACAGGGATGAAAAACTGTTTTTT.